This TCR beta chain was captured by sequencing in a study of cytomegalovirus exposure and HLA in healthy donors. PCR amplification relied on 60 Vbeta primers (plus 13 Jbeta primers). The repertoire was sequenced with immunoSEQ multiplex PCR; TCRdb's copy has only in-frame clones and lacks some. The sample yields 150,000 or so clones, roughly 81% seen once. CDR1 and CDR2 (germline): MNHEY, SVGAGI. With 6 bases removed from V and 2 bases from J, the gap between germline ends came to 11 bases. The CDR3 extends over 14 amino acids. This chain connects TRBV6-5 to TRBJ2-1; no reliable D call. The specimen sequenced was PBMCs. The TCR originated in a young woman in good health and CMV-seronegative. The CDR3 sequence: CASRPVAAYNEQFF. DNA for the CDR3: TGTGCCAGCAGGCCAGTGGCGGCCTACAATGAGCAGTTCTTC.